This entry is about one TCR beta chain. Its matching antigen is unknown. The data are from a study of beta chain features in type 1 diabetes. General study points: Short templates might get an advantage during PCR, and this would be equal in patients and controls. A closer apparent resemblance between naive, central memory and Treg TCRB repertoires was seen in patients than in healthy donors. An over-representation of cells with high TCR expression could result from cDNA sequencing.

What was sequenced were expressed TCRB transcripts, since all of the isolated RNA had been reverse transcribed. Here immunoSEQ multiplex PCR was the method, and the copy in TCRdb shows in-frame clones only, minus some. The sample shows under 900,000 clones, 17% of them seen only once. The single heparinised draw taken from each donor contained about 100 mL of blood on average. This receptor was identified in a woman aged 18 to 35 in good health. The sequenced sample consisted of naive CD4+ T cells from blood.

The CDR3: CASSRFDTPSEAFF. CDR3 DNA: TGTGCCAGCAGCCGATTCGACACCCCGAGCGAAGCTTTCTTT. The V gene is TRBV7-9, the J gene TRBJ1-1; D is undetermined. In germline, CDR1 is SEHNR, CDR2 FQNEAQ (reference sequence). V dropped 5 bases and J dropped 8 bases, with 18 bases sitting between them. The CDR3 contains 14 residues.